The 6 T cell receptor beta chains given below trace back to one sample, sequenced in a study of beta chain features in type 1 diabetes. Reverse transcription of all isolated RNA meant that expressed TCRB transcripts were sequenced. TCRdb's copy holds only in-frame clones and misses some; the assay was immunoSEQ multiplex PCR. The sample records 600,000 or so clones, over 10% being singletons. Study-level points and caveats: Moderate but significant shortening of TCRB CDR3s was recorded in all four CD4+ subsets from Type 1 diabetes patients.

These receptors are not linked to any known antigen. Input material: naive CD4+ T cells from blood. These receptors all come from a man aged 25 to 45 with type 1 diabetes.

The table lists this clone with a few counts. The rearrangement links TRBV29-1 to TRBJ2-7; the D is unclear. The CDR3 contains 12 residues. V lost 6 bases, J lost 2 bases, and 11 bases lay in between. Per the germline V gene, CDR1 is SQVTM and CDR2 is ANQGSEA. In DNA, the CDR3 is TGCAGCGTGAGGACGGAAACCTACGAGCAGTACTTC. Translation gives CSVRTETYEQYF.

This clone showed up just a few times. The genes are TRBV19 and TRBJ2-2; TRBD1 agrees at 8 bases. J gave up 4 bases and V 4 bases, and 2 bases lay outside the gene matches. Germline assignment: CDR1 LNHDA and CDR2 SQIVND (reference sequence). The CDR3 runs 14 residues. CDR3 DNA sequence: TGTGCCAGTAGTAGGGACAGGACCACCGGGGAGCTGTTTTTT. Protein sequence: CASSRDRTTGELFF.

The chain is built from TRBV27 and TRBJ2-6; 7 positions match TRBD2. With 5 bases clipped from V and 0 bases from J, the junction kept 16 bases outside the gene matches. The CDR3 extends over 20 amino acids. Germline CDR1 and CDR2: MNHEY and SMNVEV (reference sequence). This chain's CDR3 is CASSRHPAGGGNSGANVLTF. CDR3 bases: TGTGCCAGCAGTCGCCACCCGGCGGGCGGGGGAAACTCTGGGGCCAACGTCCTGACTTTC.

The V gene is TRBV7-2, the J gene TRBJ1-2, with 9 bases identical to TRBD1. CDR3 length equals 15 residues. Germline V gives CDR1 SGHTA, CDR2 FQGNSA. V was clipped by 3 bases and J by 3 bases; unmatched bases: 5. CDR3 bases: TGTGCCAGCAGCTTTTCACAGGGGGCGGACTATGGCTACACCTTC. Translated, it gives CASSFSQGADYGYTF.

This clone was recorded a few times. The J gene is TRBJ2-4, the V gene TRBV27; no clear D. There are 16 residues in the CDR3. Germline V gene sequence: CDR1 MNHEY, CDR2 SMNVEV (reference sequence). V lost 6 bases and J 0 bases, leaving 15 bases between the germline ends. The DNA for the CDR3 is TGTGCCAGCAGCCCCCCAGGCGCACTAGCCAAAAACATTCAGTACTTC. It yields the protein CASSPPGALAKNIQYF.

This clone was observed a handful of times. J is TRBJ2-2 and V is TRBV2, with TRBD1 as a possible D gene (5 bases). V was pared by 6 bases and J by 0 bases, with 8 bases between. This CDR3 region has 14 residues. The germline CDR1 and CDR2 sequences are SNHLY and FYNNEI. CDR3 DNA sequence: TGTGCCAGCAGAGCGACAGCGAACACCGGGGAGCTGTTTTTT. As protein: CASRATANTGELFF.